The T cell receptor beta chain under discussion was sequenced for a study of monozygotic twins with cystic fibrosis. On the study more broadly: Library input was around 3.2 micrograms of fragmented DNA, with roughly 15 PCR cycles. Study observations and caveats: Low clonality (median about 0.0095) suggested a mostly naive repertoire.

Turning to this clone: What it binds is unknown.

Assay used: immunoSEQ multiplex PCR; TCRdb lists only in-frame clones, some missing. The sample includes some 21,000 clones, roughly nine tenths of them seen just once. Trimming took 4 bases from V and 0 from J; bases not matched to a gene: 7. The CDR3 contains 16 residues. CDR1 is MNHNS and CDR2 is SASEGT in the germline V gene. V gene TRBV6-1 combines with J gene TRBJ2-3; 7 nucleotides align to TRBD2. The sequenced sample was blood. This receptor was identified in a girl under 10 years old with cystic fibrosis. In DNA, the CDR3 is TGTGCCAGCAGTGGACCTAGCGGAAGGAGCACAGATACGCAGTATTTT. Protein: CASSGPSGRSTDTQYF.